These T cell receptor beta chains were read from a single sample in a study of cytomegalovirus exposure and HLA in healthy donors. Sequencing used immunoSEQ multiplex PCR; TCRdb keeps in-frame clones, though not all of them. The table shows fewer than 100,000 clones, with around 82% occurring only once. Sequenced sample: PBMCs. These receptor sequences come from a male donor in good health and CMV-seronegative. Both conserved end residues are part of each CDR3. D genes are given only for firm matches. Where a row states a size, it is once, few, many or the class of an expanded clone; other rows omit it.

TRBJ2-3,TRBV5-1,TRBD2,NA,CASSLGGGSGGTNTDTQYF,TGCGCCAGCAGCTTGGGAGGTGGTAGCGGGGGGACGAACACAGATACGCAGTATTTT
TRBJ2-3,TRBV10-3,NA,few,CAISRGLPYTDTQYF,TGTGCCATCAGCAGGGGACTACCGTACACAGATACGCAGTATTTT
TRBJ1-1,TRBV5-1,NA,few,CASSRGGLNTEAFF,TGCGCCAGCAGTAGAGGGGGTCTGAACACTGAAGCTTTCTTT
TRBJ1-6,TRBV11-2,NA,few,CASSLDPGSNSPLNF,TGTGCCAGCAGCTTAGATCCAGGCTCTAATTCACCCCTCAACTTT
TRBJ1-1,TRBV9,NA,NA,CASSVLTGNTEAFF,TGTGCCAGCAGCGTATTGACAGGGAACACTGAAGCTTTCTTT
TRBJ2-7,TRBV28,TRBD1,NA,CASRTGTYEQYF,TGTGCCAGCCGGACAGGGACCTACGAGCAGTACTTC
TRBJ1-2,TRBV5-6,TRBD1,NA,CASSLRQGDGYPF,TGTGCCAGCAGCTTGCGACAGGGGGATGGCTACCCCTTC
TRBJ2-3,TRBV10-3,TRBD1,few,CAIGGGTDTQYF,TGTGCCATAGGGGGCGGGACAGATACGCAGTATTTT
TRBJ1-2,TRBV6-1,NA,NA,CASSEGRVHGYTF,TGTGCCAGCAGTGAAGGGCGGGTTCATGGCTACACCTTC
TRBJ1-2,TRBV10-3,NA,NA,CAISPTGDGYPF,TGTGCCATCAGTCCTACCGGGGATGGCTACCCCTTC
TRBJ2-1,TRBV5-4,TRBD2,NA,CASSLGGGRVNNEQFF,TGTGCCAGCAGCTTAGGCGGAGGGAGGGTCAACAATGAGCAGTTCTTC
TRBJ1-5,TRBV2,TRBD1,NA,CASSYRGRGGLEPQHF,TGTGCCAGCAGTTACAGGGGTCGGGGAGGTTTGGAGCCCCAGCATTTT
TRBJ2-7,TRBV7-8,NA,NA,CASSLGFVGLNEQYF,TGTGCCAGCAGCTTAGGATTTGTGGGACTCAACGAGCAGTACTTC
TRBJ2-1,TRBV7-9,TRBD1,NA,CASSLDADRGNEQFF,TGTGCCAGCAGCCTGGATGCGGACAGGGGCAATGAGCAGTTCTTC
TRBJ1-1,TRBV6-5,NA,NA,CATPPFRDTEAFF,TGTGCCACCCCCCCCTTCCGTGACACTGAAGCTTTCTTT
TRBJ1-2,TRBV9,TRBD1,NA,CASSPVGGTVGGYTF,TGTGCCAGCAGCCCAGTAGGGGGGACAGTGGGCGGCTACACCTTC
TRBJ1-5,TRBV11-2,TRBD1,NA,CASSQDRGEGQPQHF,TGTGCCAGCAGCCAGGACAGGGGGGAGGGTCAGCCCCAGCATTTT
TRBJ2-7,TRBV5-6,NA,NA,CASSYRDKTYEQYF,TGTGCCAGCAGCTACCGGGACAAAACCTACGAGCAGTACTTC
TRBJ2-7,TRBV2,NA,few,CASSEDLGMPYEQYF,TGTGCCAGCAGTGAAGATCTCGGGATGCCCTACGAGCAGTACTTC
TRBJ2-7,TRBV6-5,TRBD2,NA,CASSRLAGAYEQYF,TGTGCCAGCAGCCGACTAGCGGGGGCCTACGAGCAGTACTTC
TRBJ1-1,TRBV7-2,TRBD1,NA,CASSRTGMNTEAFF,TGTGCCAGCAGCAGGACAGGGATGAACACTGAAGCTTTCTTT
TRBJ2-5,TRBV2,NA,NA,CASRPRLSVETQYF,TGTGCCAGCAGGCCCCGACTTTCGGTCGAGACCCAGTACTTC
TRBJ2-7,TRBV5-1,TRBD2,NA,CASRRLALSSYEQYF,TGCGCCAGCAGGAGACTAGCGCTGAGCTCCTACGAGCAGTACTTC
TRBJ1-1,TRBV23-1,NA,NA,CAFSRVSQQSPGVDTEAFF,TGCGCCTTTTCGAGGGTTTCTCAACAAAGTCCCGGGGTAGATACTGAAGCTTTCTTT
TRBJ2-3,TRBV19,NA,NA,CASSMFQARLTDTQYF,TGTGCCAGTAGTATGTTTCAGGCCCGTCTGACAGATACGCAGTATTTT
TRBJ2-7,TRBV27,TRBD1,NA,CASSLIGTGNVYEQYF,TGTGCCAGCAGTTTAATCGGGACAGGGAATGTTTACGAGCAGTACTTC
TRBJ2-1,TRBV4-1,TRBD2,NA,CASSQAGARLAGQVWDDNEQFF,TGCGCCAGCAGCCAAGCGGGGGCCCGACTAGCGGGTCAGGTGTGGGATGACAATGAGCAGTTCTTC
TRBJ2-3,TRBV4-1,NA,once,CASSHSSTRGTDTQYF,TGCGCCAGCAGCCATTCCTCCACGAGGGGCACAGATACGCAGTATTTT
TRBJ1-1,TRBV5-4,NA,NA,CASTPWWASARRDTEAFF,TGTGCCAGCACCCCCTGGTGGGCCTCGGCAAGGAGGGACACTGAAGCTTTCTTT
TRBJ2-3,TRBV30,NA,NA,CAWAKTGPVDTQYF,TGTGCCTGGGCTAAGACAGGACCGGTAGATACGCAGTATTTT
TRBJ2-6,TRBV23-1,NA,NA,CASSTGELVSGANVLTF,TGCGCCAGCAGTACGGGGGAACTGGTCTCTGGGGCCAACGTCCTGACTTTC
TRBJ2-1,TRBV19,TRBD2,NA,CASSRAGGKNEQFF,TGTGCCAGTAGTCGGGCGGGAGGAAAAAATGAGCAGTTCTTC
TRBJ2-3,TRBV5-8,TRBD2,NA,CASSPRTSGTDTQYF,TGTGCCAGCAGCCCCCGGACTAGCGGCACAGATACGCAGTATTTT
TRBJ2-4,TRBV11-2,NA,NA,CASSLAVAKNIQYF,TGTGCCAGCAGCTTAGCTGTAGCCAAAAACATTCAGTACTTC
TRBJ2-5,TRBV18,TRBD1,NA,CASSPMKGAGETQYF,TGTGCCAGCTCACCAATGAAGGGGGCTGGAGAGACCCAGTACTTC
TRBJ2-7,TRBV10-3,TRBD2,NA,CAISVGTRVYEQYF,TGTGCCATCAGTGTCGGGACTAGAGTGTACGAGCAGTACTTC
TRBJ2-7,TRBV5-4,NA,once,CASSPTPGESYEQYF,TGTGCCAGCAGCCCCACCCCAGGGGAGAGCTACGAGCAGTACTTC
TRBJ1-1,TRBV19,NA,few,CASSSTGNTEAFF,TGTGCCAGTAGTTCAACAGGGAACACTGAAGCTTTCTTT
TRBJ1-1,TRBV4-3,NA,few,CASSRAGEAFF,TGCGCCAGCAGCCGAGCAGGTGAAGCTTTCTTT
TRBJ2-5,TRBV7-8,TRBD1,NA,CASSPRGQGAGETQYF,TGTGCCAGCAGCCCGAGGGGACAGGGGGCGGGGGAGACCCAGTACTTC
TRBJ2-3,TRBV9,NA,NA,CASSVDASTDTQYF,TGTGCCAGCAGCGTAGACGCGAGCACAGATACGCAGTATTTT
TRBJ2-7,TRBV11-3,NA,NA,CASSLDQRYRAGQQYF,TGTGCCAGCAGCTTAGATCAGAGGTACAGGGCTGGGCAGCAGTACTTC
TRBJ1-2,TRBV5-6,NA,once,CASSPGTGGNYGYTF,TGTGCCAGCAGCCCCGGGACGGGGGGAAACTATGGCTACACCTTC
TRBJ2-3,TRBV18,NA,NA,CASSPRSDTDTQYF,TGTGCCAGCTCACCACGGTCAGACACAGATACGCAGTATTTT
TRBJ1-6,TRBV30,NA,NA,CAWSVWGRSSPLHF,TGTGCCTGGAGTGTATGGGGCAGGAGTTCACCCCTCCACTTT
TRBJ2-7,TRBV6-5,TRBD2,NA,CSSKQAGETYEQYF,TGTTCCAGCAAACAAGCGGGAGAGACCTACGAGCAGTACTTC
TRBJ1-6,TRBV4-1,TRBD1,NA,CASSQAQGAENSPLHF,TGCGCCAGCAGCCAAGCTCAGGGGGCGGAGAATTCACCCCTCCACTTT
TRBJ1-2,TRBV5-5,TRBD1,NA,CASSFSASRQGFAYGYTF,TGTGCCAGCAGCTTTTCCGCATCGAGACAGGGATTCGCCTATGGCTACACCTTC
TRBJ1-1,TRBV9,NA,NA,CASSAMGHEAFF,TGTGCCAGCAGCGCAATGGGACACGAAGCTTTCTTT